This note documents a single T cell receptor (beta chain) sequence. What it binds is unknown. The entry originates in a study of T cell responses to AZD1222 COVID-19 vaccine. Regarding the study as a whole: The donors showed a predominance of white British ancestry and of females, with possible underestimation of clonal diversity. Spike-specific TCR breadth and depth both grew after two AZD1222 doses.

The length of the CDR3 is 12 residues. The V end was cut by 5 bases, the J end by 8 bases, with 10 bases between. Germline V gives CDR1 MDHEN, CDR2 SYDVKM. Repertoires were generated with immunoSEQ multiplex PCR, while TCRdb's copy carries only in-frame clones and drops some. The sample has about 74,000 clones; roughly 90% are singletons. The chain couples TRBV28 to TRBJ2-1; D is unresolved. The TCR originated in an adult who received the AZD1222 COVID-19 vaccine. The source was peripheral blood, collected 28 days after the second AZD1222 dose. CDR3 coding DNA: TGTGCCAGCAGTATCCCCGGGTATGAGCAGTTCTTC. The encoded protein is CASSIPGYEQFF.